In its sample, the clone carrying this T cell receptor beta chain was seen once. The data stem from a study of cytomegalovirus exposure and HLA in healthy donors. The CDR3 contains 14 residues. CDR1 is MDHEN, CDR2 SYDVKM, per germline. V lost 6 bases and J lost 4; bases outside the gene matches: 5. Primers: 60 Vbeta forward and 13 Jbeta reverse. Data came from immunoSEQ multiplex PCR; TCRdb stores just in-frame clones and leaves some out. The top ten clones hold about 0.93% of a sample with around 150,000 clones, 75% to 80% of them seen once. The chain is built from TRBV28 and TRBJ1-1; the match to TRBD1 covers 10 bases. The clonotype comes from a woman aged 45-59 years in good health and CMV-seropositive. The sample consisted of PBMCs. The CDR3 DNA is TGTGCCAGCAGCCAGGGACAGGGGCGCACTGAAGCTTTCTTT. Translating it yields CASSQGQGRTEAFF.